This is a list of T cell receptor beta chains from one sample in a study of blood T cell repertoires in COVID-19. Generated by immunoSEQ multiplex PCR, the TCRdb table keeps only in-frame clones and is missing some. The table shows 280,000 or so clones, with approximately 88% occurring only once. Sequencing was carried out using PBMCs or T cells enriched from blood (not recorded which). The receptor source for this set is a woman in her 40s who had recovered from COVID-19. CDR3s include the opening cysteine and the closing phenylalanine or tryptophan. The D gene is left open where the match is weak. Not every row has a clone size; where given, it reads once, few, many or a size class.

J: TRBJ1-6
size: -
D: TRBD1
V: TRBV4-3
DNA: TGCGCCAGCAGCCCCGACAGGGGGAGCTCCTATAATTCACCCCTCCACTTT
CDR3: CASSPDRGSSYNSPLHF

J: TRBJ2-3
size: -
D: -
V: TRBV7-3
DNA: TGTGCCAGCAGCCTCTCCTTACAGGGCCGGGATACGCAGTATTTT
CDR3: CASSLSLQGRDTQYF

J: TRBJ2-3
size: -
D: TRBD2
V: TRBV5-1
DNA: TGCGCCAGCAGCCTCCAACTAGCGGGAGGGTCTAATACGCAGTATTTT
CDR3: CASSLQLAGGSNTQYF

J: TRBJ2-2
size: many
D: TRBD1
V: TRBV5-1
DNA: TGCGCCAGCAGCTTGATCGGACAGGCCCCCGGGGAGCTGTTTTTT
CDR3: CASSLIGQAPGELFF

J: TRBJ1-4
size: -
D: -
V: TRBV5-8
DNA: TGTGCCAGCAGGGAACAGGGAGCTGAAAAACTGTTTTTT
CDR3: CASREQGAEKLFF

J: TRBJ1-1
size: -
D: TRBD1
V: TRBV13
DNA: TGTGCCAGCAGCGGCCCTTACAGGGGGCAAGCCACTGAAGCTTTCTTT
CDR3: CASSGPYRGQATEAFF

J: TRBJ2-1
size: -
D: TRBD2
V: TRBV4-3
DNA: TGCGCCAGCAGCCAGGACTTTAGCGGGGGGATTAATGAGCAGTTCTTC
CDR3: CASSQDFSGGINEQFF

J: TRBJ2-2
size: once
D: TRBD1
V: TRBV4-1
DNA: TGCGCCAGCAGCCCACAGGGGGCGTTCGCCGGGGAGCTGTTTTTT
CDR3: CASSPQGAFAGELFF

J: TRBJ1-3
size: once
D: -
V: TRBV28
DNA: TGTGCCAGCAGCGAGTACTCTGGAAACACCATATATTTT
CDR3: CASSEYSGNTIYF

J: TRBJ2-1
size: -
D: TRBD2
V: TRBV2
DNA: TGTGCCAGCAGTGAGGCTAGCGGGAGCTCCTACAATGAGCAGTTCTTC
CDR3: CASSEASGSSYNEQFF

J: TRBJ2-2
size: -
D: -
V: TRBV10-3
DNA: TGTGCCATCAGTGAACAGGGAAGGGCCGGGGAGCTGTTTTTT
CDR3: CAISEQGRAGELFF

J: TRBJ2-1
size: -
D: -
V: TRBV21-1
DNA: TGTGCCAGCAGCAAAGGGGGGGTAGGGGTTTCCTACAATGAGCAGTTCTTC
CDR3: CASSKGGVGVSYNEQFF

J: TRBJ1-5
size: -
D: TRBD1
V: TRBV23-1
DNA: TGCGCCAGCAGCCTAGGGACAGGGTCGGGTCAGCCCCAGCATTTT
CDR3: CASSLGTGSGQPQHF

J: TRBJ2-1
size: -
D: TRBD2
V: TRBV18
DNA: TGTGCCAGTCGAAAGGGACTAGCGGACTCCTACAATGAGCAGTTCTTC
CDR3: CASRKGLADSYNEQFF

J: TRBJ2-7
size: -
D: TRBD2
V: TRBV19
DNA: TGTGCCAGTAGTGCCCCGGGACTAGCGGCATCCTACGAGCAGTACTTC
CDR3: CASSAPGLAASYEQYF

J: TRBJ1-2
size: -
D: TRBD1
V: TRBV7-6
DNA: TGTGCCAGCAGCTCCTTTCCGACAGGGAACTATGGCTACACCTTC
CDR3: CASSSFPTGNYGYTF

J: TRBJ2-1
size: -
D: -
V: TRBV21-1
DNA: TGTGCCAGCAGCCCCCGGAATGAGCAGTTCTTC
CDR3: CASSPRNEQFF

J: TRBJ2-2
size: -
D: TRBD1
V: TRBV5-6
DNA: TGTGCCAGCAGCTCGACAGGGGGCGCGAGAATCGGGGAGCTGTTTTTT
CDR3: CASSSTGGARIGELFF

J: TRBJ1-1
size: -
D: -
V: TRBV7-2
DNA: TGTGCCAGCAGCTTTGACTGGAGAAACACTGAAGCTTTCTTT
CDR3: CASSFDWRNTEAFF

J: TRBJ1-6
size: -
D: -
V: TRBV30
DNA: TGTGCCTGGAGTAGTGGCAGAAGTTCACCCCTCCACTTT
CDR3: CAWSSGRSSPLHF

J: TRBJ1-3
size: -
D: -
V: TRBV6-5
DNA: TGTGCCAGCAGTTACTCATCAGGGTCTGGAAACACCATATATTTT
CDR3: CASSYSSGSGNTIYF

J: TRBJ2-3
size: -
D: TRBD2
V: TRBV11-2
DNA: TGTGCCAGCAGCCTACTAGGTCTAGCGGGAGGGAGCACAGATACGCAGTATTTT
CDR3: CASSLLGLAGGSTDTQYF

J: TRBJ2-5
size: -
D: -
V: TRBV7-9
DNA: TGTGCCAGCAGCTTTCCTGGACAGGGAGGGGCCCAGTACTTC
CDR3: CASSFPGQGGAQYF

J: TRBJ2-1
size: once
D: TRBD1
V: TRBV27
DNA: TGTGCCAGCAGTACCATAATAGGACAGGGATCTGAGCAGTTCTTC
CDR3: CASSTIIGQGSEQFF

J: TRBJ1-6
size: -
D: -
V: TRBV7-9
DNA: TGTGCCAGCAGCTTAGGGAGCTCCTATAATTCACCCCTCCACTTT
CDR3: CASSLGSSYNSPLHF

J: TRBJ2-7
size: once
D: TRBD2
V: TRBV27
DNA: TGTGCCAGCAGTTCGACTAGCGGGTACGAGCAGTACTTC
CDR3: CASSSTSGYEQYF

J: TRBJ2-1
size: -
D: TRBD2
V: TRBV19
DNA: TGTGCCAGTAGTATACAACTAGCGGGAGGGCGGAATGAGCAGTTCTTC
CDR3: CASSIQLAGGRNEQFF

J: TRBJ1-2
size: -
D: -
V: TRBV28
DNA: TGTGCCAGCAGTTTGTGGAGAGGGAGGAACTATGGCTACACCTTC
CDR3: CASSLWRGRNYGYTF